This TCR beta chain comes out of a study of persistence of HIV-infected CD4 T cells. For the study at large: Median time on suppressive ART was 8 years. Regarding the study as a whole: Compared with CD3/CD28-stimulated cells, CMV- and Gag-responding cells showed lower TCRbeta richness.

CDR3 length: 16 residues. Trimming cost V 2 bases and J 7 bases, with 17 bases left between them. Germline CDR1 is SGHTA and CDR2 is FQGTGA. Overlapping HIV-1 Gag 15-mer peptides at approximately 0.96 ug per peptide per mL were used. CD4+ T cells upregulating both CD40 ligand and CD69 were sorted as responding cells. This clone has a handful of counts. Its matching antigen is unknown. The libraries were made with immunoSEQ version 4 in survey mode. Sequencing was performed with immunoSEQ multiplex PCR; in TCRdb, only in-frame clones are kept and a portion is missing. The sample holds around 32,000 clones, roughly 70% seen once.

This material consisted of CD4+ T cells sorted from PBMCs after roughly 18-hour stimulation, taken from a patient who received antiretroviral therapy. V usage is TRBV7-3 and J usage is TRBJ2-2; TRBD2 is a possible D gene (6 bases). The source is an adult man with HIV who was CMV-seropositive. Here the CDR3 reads CASSLDSGAVDGELFF. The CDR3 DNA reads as TGTGCCAGCAGCTTAGATAGCGGTGCCGTGGACGGGGAGCTGTTTTTT.